Each of the 14 T cell receptor beta chains below was sequenced from the same sample in a study of shared clonotypes between healthy human individuals. This table comes from immunoSEQ multiplex PCR, and its TCRdb copy is limited to in-frame clones, with some not included. The table records 2.3 million or so clones, 80% to 95% of them present only once. Sequenced input: naive CD4+ T cells from PBMCs. Stated subset: CD45RA+ positively selected. Source of these receptors: a man between 18 and 35 years old in good health. Some clones in this sample may be carry-over from other donors' samples.

The chain is built from TRBV5-1 and TRBJ1-4; D is undetermined. The CDR3 covers 14 residues. Germline assignment: CDR1 SGHRS and CDR2 YFSETQ. Trimming removed 3 bases from V and 0 bases from J, with 6 bases in between. The CDR3 DNA sequence: TGCGCCAGCAGCTCGGCGGCAACTAATGAAAAACTGTTTTTT. It specifies CASSSAATNEKLFF. The whole variable domain, remainder taken from reference TRBV5-1 and TRBJ1-4, is KAGVTQTPRYLIKTRGQQVTLSCSPISGHRSVSWYQQTPGQGLQFLFEYFSETQRNKGNFPGRFSGRQFSNSRSEMNVSTLELGDSALYLCASSSAATNEKLFFGSGTQLSVL.

The rearrangement links TRBV6-1 to TRBJ2-2; 10 bases line up with TRBD2. This CDR3 is 16 amino acids long. J gave up 4 bases and V 0 bases, and 2 bases lay outside the gene matches. CDR1 is MNHNS, CDR2 SASEGT, per germline. The CDR3 region is CASSEALAGVTGELFF. CDR3 bases: TGTGCCAGCAGTGAAGCGCTAGCGGGAGTCACCGGGGAGCTGTTTTTT.

Remarks on this clone: Other DNA variants within this sample encode the same CDR3. This CDR3 is CASSLGQTTDTQYF. The CDR3 DNA reads TGCGCCAGCAGCTTAGGACAGACCACAGATACGCAGTATTTT. The chain has TRBV5-1 and TRBJ2-3; possibly TRBD1 for D (6 bases). Germline CDR1 SGHRS, CDR2 YFSETQ. The V gene lost 2 bases and the J gene lost 2 bases, with 9 bases spanning the gap. The CDR3 has 14 residues.

The V call is TRBV5-4, the J call TRBJ2-5; a possible D gene is TRBD1 (6 bases). Between the trimmed V and J ends, which lost 2 bases and 4 bases, there was a span of 9 bases. CDR1 and CDR2 (germline): SGHNT, YYREEE (reference sequence). The CDR3 extends over 13 amino acids. The CDR3 sequence is CASSLPRGETQYF. The CDR3, as DNA: TGTGCCAGCAGCTTACCCAGGGGAGAGACCCAGTACTTC. The variable domain in full, with the rest retrieved from reference TRBV5-4 and TRBJ2-5, is ETGVTQSPTHLIKTRGQQVTLRCSSQSGHNTVSWYQQALGQGPQFIFQYYREEENGRGNFPPRFSGLQFPNYSSELNVNALELDDSALYLCASSLPRGETQYFGPGTRLLVL.

The genes are TRBV7-2 and TRBJ2-7; TRBD2 matches 10 bases. J lost 7 bases, V lost 4 bases, and 10 bases had no gene match. The CDR3 has 15 residues. The germline CDR1 and CDR2 sequences are SGHTA and FQGNSA. CDR3 DNA sequence: TGTGCCAGCAGCTCCCATCTAGCGGGAGTAGGGGAGCAGTACTTC. Its translation: CASSSHLAGVGEQYF.

This clone was counted only a few times. This sequence joins TRBV27 and TRBJ1-1; TRBD1 aligns across 7 bases. Germline CDR1 and CDR2: MNHEY and SMNVEV (reference sequence). The CDR3 sequence is 16 residues long. Trimming removed 4 bases from V and 1 base from J; junction bases left unmatched: 9. DNA for the CDR3: TGTGCCAGCAGTTCCTACAGGGGACCCAAGAACACTGAAGCTTTCTTT. Translated, it gives CASSSYRGPKNTEAFF.

The genes are TRBV25-1 and TRBJ2-5; tentative D call: TRBD2 (6 bases). Germline V CDR1 and CDR2: MGHDK, SYGVNS. This CDR3 has 18 amino acids. Trimming pared 1 base from V and 7 bases from J, leaving 25 bases between. The CDR3 spells CASSEFEGRQGATGTQYF. As DNA, the CDR3 is TGTGCCAGCAGTGAATTCGAAGGGAGGCAGGGCGCCACGGGGACCCAGTACTTC. The variable domain in full, completed from reference TRBV25-1 and TRBJ2-5, reads EADIYQTPRYLVIGTGKKITLECSQTMGHDKMYWYQQDPGMELHLIHYSYGVNSTEKGDLSSESTVSRIRTEHFPLTLESARPSHTSQYLCASSEFEGRQGATGTQYFGPGTRLLVL.

The chain joins TRBV5-8 to TRBJ2-7; D remains ambiguous. The CDR3 consists of 12 residues. Germline CDR1 reads SGHTS; CDR2 reads YDEGEE. Trimming shortened V by 0 bases and J by 2 bases, and 3 bases separated the two germline ends. CDR3 residues: CASSLGAYEQYF. In DNA form, the CDR3 reads TGTGCCAGCAGCTTGGGCGCCTACGAGCAGTACTTC.

This chain's CDR3 is CSVPSSYGTGGQNEQYF. The CDR3 nucleotides read TGCAGCGTTCCATCCTCATATGGGACAGGGGGCCAGAACGAGCAGTACTTC. This chain joins TRBV29-1 and TRBJ2-7; the match to TRBD1 covers 12 bases. The length of the CDR3 is 17 residues. Germline CDR1 and CDR2: SQVTM and ANQGSEA. With V trimmed by 5 bases and J by 5 bases, 16 bases remained unmatched.

The chain has TRBV30 and TRBJ1-5; D unclear. In germline, CDR1 is GTSNPN, CDR2 SVGIG (reference sequence). The CDR3 consists of 13 residues. V was clipped by 0 bases and J by 7 bases, with 10 bases between them. CDR3 DNA: TGTGCCTGGAGTGTACGGCCGGGGCAGCCCCAGCATTTT. It encodes CAWSVRPGQPQHF.

This chain links TRBV2 with TRBJ2-2; no reliable D call. Germline lookup yields CDR1 SNHLY and CDR2 FYNNEI. Trimming pared 10 bases from V and 2 bases from J, leaving 14 bases between. This CDR3 contains 14 residues. Here the CDR3 reads CATLGYRNTGELFF. CDR3 coding DNA: TGTGCCACCCTCGGCTACCGTAACACCGGGGAGCTGTTTTTT.

CDR3: CASRHIGDLEQYF. In DNA form, the CDR3 reads TGCGCCAGCAGGCATATTGGGGACTTGGAGCAGTACTTC. This chain joins TRBV4-1 and TRBJ2-5, with D tentatively TRBD2 (6 bases). The CDR3 consists of 13 residues. V shed 6 bases and J shed 11 bases, with 19 bases lying between them. Germline values: CDR1 MGHRA, CDR2 YSYEKL.

This chain links TRBV7-3 with TRBJ2-1; D might be TRBD2 (6 bases). V gave up 3 bases and J gave up 4 bases, with 10 bases separating them. Germline loops: CDR1 SGHTA, CDR2 FQGTGA. This CDR3 contains 14 residues. The CDR3 sequence is CASSLGGLYNEQFF. Written as DNA, the CDR3 is TGTGCCAGCAGCTTGGGGGGACTTTACAATGAGCAGTTCTTC.

The rearrangement uses TRBV5-4 and TRBJ1-1; 7 bases match TRBD1. The CDR3 runs 15 residues. The V gene end was trimmed by 4 bases and the J gene end by 0 bases; junction bases not matched to a gene: 6. Germline V gene lookup returns CDR1 SGHNT and CDR2 YYREEE (reference sequence). The CDR3 sequence: CASSGGDRLNTEAFF. CDR3 sequence (DNA): TGTGCCAGCAGCGGGGGGGACAGACTGAACACTGAAGCTTTCTTT. The full variable domain, with the rest looked up from reference TRBV5-4 and TRBJ1-1, is ETGVTQSPTHLIKTRGQQVTLRCSSQSGHNTVSWYQQALGQGPQFIFQYYREEENGRGNFPPRFSGLQFPNYSSELNVNALELDDSALYLCASSGGDRLNTEAFFGQGTRLTVV.